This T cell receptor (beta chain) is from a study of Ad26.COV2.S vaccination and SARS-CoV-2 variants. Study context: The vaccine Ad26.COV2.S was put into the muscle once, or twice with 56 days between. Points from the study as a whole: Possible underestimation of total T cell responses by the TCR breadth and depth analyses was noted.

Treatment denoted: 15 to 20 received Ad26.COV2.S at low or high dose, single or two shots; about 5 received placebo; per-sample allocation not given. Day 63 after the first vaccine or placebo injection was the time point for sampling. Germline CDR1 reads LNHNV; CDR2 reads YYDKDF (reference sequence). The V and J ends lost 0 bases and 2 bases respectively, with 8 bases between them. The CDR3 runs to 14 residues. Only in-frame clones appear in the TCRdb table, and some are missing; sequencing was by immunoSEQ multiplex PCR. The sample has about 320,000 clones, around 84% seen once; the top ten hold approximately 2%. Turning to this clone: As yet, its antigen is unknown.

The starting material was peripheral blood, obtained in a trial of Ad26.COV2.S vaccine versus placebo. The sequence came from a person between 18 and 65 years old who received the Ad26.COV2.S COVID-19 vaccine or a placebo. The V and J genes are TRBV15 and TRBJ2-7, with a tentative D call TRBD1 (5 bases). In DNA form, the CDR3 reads TGTGCCACCAGCAGAGACAGGGAAACCTACGAGCAGTACTTC. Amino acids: CATSRDRETYEQYF.